The rows below give T cell receptor beta chains drawn from one sample of a study of T cell responses to AZD1222 COVID-19 vaccine. The table came from immunoSEQ multiplex PCR; TCRdb's copy has only in-frame clones and leaves some out. Here the sample spans 100,000 or so clones, roughly 87% being singletons. The specimen comprised peripheral blood, sampled on day 0 of AZD1222 vaccination. These receptors were obtained from an adult in good health. Both conserved end residues are part of each CDR3. The D gene is left open where the match is weak. Expanded clones get a size class; other rows say once, few or many, or leave the size out.

J gene,V gene,D gene,clone size,CDR3 length,CDR3 DNA,CDR3 protein
TRBJ2-7,TRBV11-2,TRBD1,.,15,TGTGCCAGCAGCCGCCGTGAGACAGGGGATTACGAGCAGTACTTC,CASSRRETGDYEQYF
TRBJ1-4,TRBV19,.,.,14,TGTGCCAGTAGGAATTGGGGGGCTGGAGAAAAACTGTTTTTT,CASRNWGAGEKLFF
TRBJ2-7,TRBV18,.,once,13,TGTGCCAGCTCACGGGAAACCGACTACGAGCAGTACTTC,CASSRETDYEQYF
TRBJ2-7,TRBV6-1,TRBD1,.,15,TGTGCCAGCAGTGATACCGGGACAGGATCTTACGAGCAGTACTTC,CASSDTGTGSYEQYF
TRBJ2-1,TRBV27,.,once,13,TGTGCCAGCAGTTCACAGGCCCACAATGAGCAGTTCTTC,CASSSQAHNEQFF
TRBJ1-2,TRBV7-8,.,.,14,TGTGCCAGCAGCTACGACAGGTCCAACTATGGCTACACCTTC,CASSYDRSNYGYTF
TRBJ1-4,TRBV6-5,.,.,13,TGTGCCACAAGGTCTGCAACTAATGAAAAACTGTTTTTT,CATRSATNEKLFF
TRBJ2-7,TRBV7-2,TRBD1,.,14,TGTGCCAGCAGCCCAGGGGGCAGCTCCTACGAGCAGTACTTC,CASSPGGSSYEQYF
TRBJ1-2,TRBV6-5,.,.,14,TGTGCCAGCAGTTACTACGGACAGCCCTATGGCTACACCTTC,CASSYYGQPYGYTF
TRBJ1-5,TRBV5-1,.,.,14,TGCGCCAGCAGCCCGGAGGGTACCAATCAGCCCCAGCATTTT,CASSPEGTNQPQHF
TRBJ1-6,TRBV19,TRBD1,.,11,TGTGCCAGTAGTAGGACAGGCCTCCTCCACTTT,CASSRTGLLHF
TRBJ1-2,TRBV18,.,.,14,TGTGCCAGCTCACCACAAGGGGGGGACTATGGCTACACCTTC,CASSPQGGDYGYTF
TRBJ2-7,TRBV19,TRBD1,few,13,TGTGCCAGTAGACAGACAGGGGGCAGGGAGCAGTACTTC,CASRQTGGREQYF